A selection of T cell receptor beta chains follows, all from one sample in a study of blood T cell repertoires in COVID-19. Sequencing used immunoSEQ multiplex PCR; TCRdb keeps in-frame clones, though not all of them. In the table there are about 83,000 clones, around 88% of which are singletons. Sequences were obtained from peripheral blood. The origin of the receptors is a man between 50 and 59 years old with active COVID-19. CDR3s include the opening cysteine and the closing phenylalanine or tryptophan. A D gene is named only where the DNA matches it firmly. A clone size is listed for some rows: how often the clone was seen (once, few, many), or a class if it is expanded.

DNA: TGTGCCAGCAGCTTGGGACTATCGTACACAGATACGCAGTATTTT
CDR3: CASSLGLSYTDTQYF
size: NA
V: TRBV7-3
J: TRBJ2-3
D: TRBD2

DNA: TGTGCCAGCAGCCTCGGGGGGACTTTTACCTACGAGCAGTACTTC
CDR3: CASSLGGTFTYEQYF
size: NA
V: TRBV6-5
J: TRBJ2-7
D: TRBD2

DNA: TGCGCCAGCAGCAAGGGGCCGCAGTCGGTCGCAGATACGCAGTATTTT
CDR3: CASSKGPQSVADTQYF
size: NA
V: TRBV5-1
J: TRBJ2-3
D: NA

DNA: TGTGCCAGCAGTCTTCGACAGGGGGAAGCTTTCTTT
CDR3: CASSLRQGEAFF
size: NA
V: TRBV27
J: TRBJ1-1
D: TRBD1

DNA: TGTGCCAGCAGTTCCGGCGGCTCTGGAAACACCATATATTTT
CDR3: CASSSGGSGNTIYF
size: NA
V: TRBV5-4
J: TRBJ1-3
D: NA

DNA: TGCGCCAGCAGCCAAGATCGTATCAGCGGGGGGGCCAATGAGCAGTTCTTC
CDR3: CASSQDRISGGANEQFF
size: NA
V: TRBV4-3
J: TRBJ2-1
D: TRBD2

DNA: TGTGCCAGCAGTATCCAAGGGGGGAACACTGAAGCTTTCTTT
CDR3: CASSIQGGNTEAFF
size: NA
V: TRBV2
J: TRBJ1-1
D: NA

DNA: TGCGCCAGCAGTACGACCGCTAGCTCCTATAATTCACCCCTCCACTTT
CDR3: CASSTTASSYNSPLHF
size: NA
V: TRBV4-1
J: TRBJ1-6
D: NA

DNA: TGTGCCAGCAGATCCGGGCTAGCGGCCACCGGGGAGCTGTTTTTT
CDR3: CASRSGLAATGELFF
size: NA
V: TRBV28
J: TRBJ2-2
D: TRBD2

DNA: TGTGCCAGCAGCTTAGCGCGCGTCAAGGGGTTTACGGCGGGGGACGAGCAGTACTTC
CDR3: CASSLARVKGFTAGDEQYF
size: NA
V: TRBV11-1
J: TRBJ2-7
D: TRBD2

DNA: TGTGCCAGCAGCTTAGTTCAGGGGGCTGGCTATGGCTACACCTTC
CDR3: CASSLVQGAGYGYTF
size: NA
V: TRBV7-8
J: TRBJ1-2
D: TRBD1

DNA: TGCGCCAGCAGCTTCCACAGTGCCTCCTACGAGCAGTACTTC
CDR3: CASSFHSASYEQYF
size: NA
V: TRBV5-1
J: TRBJ2-7
D: NA

DNA: TGCGCCAGCAGCCTACAGGGAACAACTAATGAAAAACTGTTTTTT
CDR3: CASSLQGTTNEKLFF
size: NA
V: TRBV5-1
J: TRBJ1-4
D: NA

DNA: TGTGCCAGCAGTTCCCCGACAGTAAGCACAGATACGCAGTATTTT
CDR3: CASSSPTVSTDTQYF
size: NA
V: TRBV28
J: TRBJ2-3
D: NA

DNA: TGTGCCAGCAGCGCGTTTCTAGCGGGAGGGCGGGAAGATACGCAGTATTTT
CDR3: CASSAFLAGGREDTQYF
size: NA
V: TRBV7-8
J: TRBJ2-3
D: TRBD2

DNA: TGTGCCAGCACCAGACAGGGGTCTAATGAAAAACTGTTTTTT
CDR3: CASTRQGSNEKLFF
size: NA
V: TRBV6-5
J: TRBJ1-4
D: TRBD1

DNA: TGTGCCAGCAGTTACTCGAATCGGGAAAATTCACCCCTCCACTTT
CDR3: CASSYSNRENSPLHF
size: few
V: TRBV6-5
J: TRBJ1-6
D: NA

DNA: TGTGCCAGCTCTCGTATGCCGGGACAGGGTTCCTACAATGAGCAGTTCTTC
CDR3: CASSRMPGQGSYNEQFF
size: NA
V: TRBV18
J: TRBJ2-1
D: TRBD1

DNA: TGTGCCAGCAGTTCCCAGGGTGGTACTGAAGCTTTCTTT
CDR3: CASSSQGGTEAFF
size: NA
V: TRBV6-6
J: TRBJ1-1
D: NA

DNA: TGTGCCAGCAGCGTTTCGGGACACCCCTACGAGCAGTACTTC
CDR3: CASSVSGHPYEQYF
size: NA
V: TRBV11-2
J: TRBJ2-7
D: NA

DNA: TGTGCCAGCAGCTTAGAGGGGAGGGAATCACCCCTCCACTTT
CDR3: CASSLEGRESPLHF
size: NA
V: TRBV7-3
J: TRBJ1-6
D: NA

DNA: TGTGCCAGCAGTTACAACTGGCGGGACTCCTACGAGCAGTACTTC
CDR3: CASSYNWRDSYEQYF
size: NA
V: TRBV6-6
J: TRBJ2-7
D: NA

DNA: TGTGCCAGCAGTTTATTTGGACAGGGAGAGACCCAGTACTTC
CDR3: CASSLFGQGETQYF
size: NA
V: TRBV27
J: TRBJ2-5
D: TRBD1